Following are 25 T cell receptor beta chains from one sample sequenced in a study of PD-L1 blockade in urothelial cancer. Assay: immunoSEQ multiplex PCR; the TCRdb copy retains only in-frame clones and omits some. The data show 45,000 to 70,000 clones, approximately 83% seen once. Described time point: pretreatment peripheral blood. The sequenced sample was PBMCs, obtained around atezolizumab (anti-PD-L1) treatment. These receptors were obtained from a man aged 65 to 85 with urothelial cancer.

This clone was detected only a few times. The chain has TRBV6-4 and TRBJ1-5, with D perhaps TRBD1 (6 bases). Germline V gives CDR1 MRHNA, CDR2 SNTAGT. The length of the CDR3 is 15 residues. V lost 6 bases to trimming and J lost 6 bases, with 18 bases between them. The CDR3 nucleotides read TGTGCCAGCAGCTACGACAGGCCTAGGGGTCAGCCCCAGCATTTT. Its translation: CASSYDRPRGQPQHF.

The DNA for the CDR3 is TGTGCCAGCTCACCATCACAGCCTGCAACTAATGAAAAACTGTTTTTT. Translated, it gives CASSPSQPATNEKLFF. The chain uses TRBV18 and TRBJ1-4; D is ambiguous. The CDR3 totals 16 residues. Germline assignment: CDR1 KGHSH and CDR2 LQKENI. V was pared by 2 bases and J by 0 bases, with 10 bases between.

The count of this clone is one. V usage is TRBV5-6 and J usage is TRBJ2-3; D remains unclear. The V end lost 7 bases, the J end lost 6 bases, and 9 bases lay between the germline ends. The CDR3 is made up of 11 amino acids. Germline V gives CDR1 SGHDT, CDR2 YYEEEE. DNA for the CDR3: TGTGCCAGCGCGAACGAGGATACGCAGTATTTT. Translated, it gives CASANEDTQYF. Variable domain in full (rest from reference TRBV5-6 and TRBJ2-3): DAGVTQSPTHLIKTRGQQVTLRCSPKSGHDTVSWYQQALGQGPQFIFQYYEEEERQRGNFPDRFSGHQFPNYSSELNVNALLLGDSALYLCASANEDTQYFGPGTRLTVL.

This chain uses TRBV7-8 with TRBJ1-1; TRBD1 might be the D (5 bases). The V and J ends lost 0 bases and 6 bases respectively, with 14 bases between them. The CDR3 covers 15 residues. Germline V gives CDR1 SGHVS, CDR2 FQNEAQ. The DNA for the CDR3 is TGTGCCAGCAGCTTAGCAGGGCAGGTAGGGGCTGAAGCTTTCTTT. Protein: CASSLAGQVGAEAFF. Filled out from reference TRBV7-8 and TRBJ1-1, the complete variable domain reads GAGVSQSPRYKVAKRGQDVALRCDPISGHVSLFWYQQALGQGPEFLTYFQNEAQLDKSGLPSDRFFAERPEGSVSTLKIQRTQQEDSAVYLCASSLAGQVGAEAFFGQGTRLTVV.

V is TRBV6-5 and J is TRBJ2-7, with a weak D call TRBD1 (6 bases). V gave up 6 bases and J gave up 2 bases, with 17 bases separating them. CDR1 MNHEY and CDR2 SVGAGI come from the germline V gene. The CDR3 spans 15 residues. The CDR3 DNA reads as TGTGCCAGCAGACCATCGGGACACGGGACCTACGAGCAGTACTTC. Protein product: CASRPSGHGTYEQYF.

This chain links TRBV2 with TRBJ2-2; D may be TRBD1 (6 bases). The germline V and J ends were trimmed by 7 bases and 3 bases, with 21 bases remaining between them. Germline V gene data show CDR1 as SNHLY and CDR2 as FYNNEI. This CDR3 is built from 17 residues. Here the CDR3 DNA reads TGTGCCAGCACCCGCGGAACATACAGGACAGACACCGGGGAGCTGTTTTTT. This sequence encodes CASTRGTYRTDTGELFF.

The CDR3 coding sequence is TGTGCCAGCAGTTACTCGAGTCGGAGCAATCAGCCCCAGCATTTT. As protein: CASSYSSRSNQPQHF. The gene calls are TRBV6-6 and TRBJ1-5; D not resolved. The CDR3 covers 15 residues. The germline CDR1 and CDR2 sequences are MNHNY and SVGAGI (reference sequence). The ends were cut back, 0 bases at V and 1 base at J, with 7 bases in the middle.

V is TRBV7-3 and J is TRBJ2-2, with D possibly being TRBD2 (5 bases). Trimming took 0 bases from V and 1 from J, leaving 9 bases between them. Per germline, CDR1 SGHTA and CDR2 FQGTGA. The CDR3 runs to 16 residues. CDR3: CASSLTAGVNTGELFF. The CDR3 DNA is TGTGCCAGCAGCTTAACGGCGGGCGTGAACACCGGGGAGCTGTTTTTT.

This sequence joins TRBV4-2 and TRBJ2-3, with TRBD2 matching over 11 bases. Trimming at V came to 2 bases and at J to 14 bases, leaving 21 bases not matched to a gene. The CDR3 spans 18 residues. CDR1 is LGHNA and CDR2 is YNFKEQ in the germline V gene. DNA of the CDR3: TGTGCCAGCAGCCAAACTAGCGGGAGAAGAGTGGGGCACAGATACGCGTATTTT. The encoded protein is CASSQTSGRRVGHRYAYF.

V gene TRBV27 combines with J gene TRBJ2-3, with D perhaps matching TRBD2 (5 bases). The CDR3 has 13 amino acids. Trimming took off 4 bases at V and 4 bases at J, with 9 bases between the two ends. The germline gives CDR1 MNHEY, CDR2 SMNVEV (reference sequence). CDR3 nucleotides: TGTGCCAGCAGTTCCTTAGCGCCAGATACGCAGTATTTT. It codes for CASSSLAPDTQYF.

This chain connects TRBV5-1 to TRBJ2-1; TRBD1 is a possible D gene (5 bases). This CDR3 has 16 residues. The germline V and J ends were trimmed by 4 bases and 1 base, with 15 bases remaining between them. Germline CDR1 and CDR2: SGHRS and YFSETQ. The CDR3 protein is CASSVDRLGSYNEQFF. CDR3 nucleotide sequence: TGCGCCAGCAGCGTAGACAGATTAGGATCCTACAATGAGCAGTTCTTC.

This clone was recorded once. This sequence joins TRBV5-4 and TRBJ2-2, with 9 bases identical to TRBD2. The germline V gene encodes CDR1 SGHNT and CDR2 YYREEE (reference sequence). The J segment lost 3 bases and the V segment lost 2 bases, leaving 5 bases of the junction unmatched. This CDR3 contains 16 residues. Here the CDR3 DNA reads TGTGCCAGCAGCTTCGGGGTAGCGGGAGACACCGGGGAGCTGTTTTTT. Its protein product is CASSFGVAGDTGELFF.

This clone was observed a single time. The chain uses TRBV5-1 and TRBJ2-6; D is undetermined. Germline V gene sequence: CDR1 SGHRS, CDR2 YFSETQ. This CDR3 comprises 14 residues. V lost 2 bases and J 2 bases, leaving 5 bases between the germline ends. CDR3 DNA sequence: TGCGCCAGCAGCTTTAACACTGGGGCCAACGTCCTGACTTTC. Its translation: CASSFNTGANVLTF.

This sequence joins TRBV4-2 and TRBJ2-7, with TRBD1 as a possible D gene (6 bases). Trimming removed 0 bases at V and 2 bases at J, with 11 bases between. Per germline, CDR1 LGHNA and CDR2 YNFKEQ. CDR3 size: 15 residues. The CDR3 region is CASSQEGGPTYEQYF. For the CDR3, the DNA is TGTGCCAGCAGCCAAGAAGGGGGTCCCACCTACGAGCAGTACTTC.

The chain links TRBV7-8 to TRBJ2-1; 12 positions agree with TRBD2. This CDR3 is 17 amino acids long. V dropped 4 bases and J dropped 1; count of bases not matched to a gene: 5. Germline lookup yields CDR1 SGHVS and CDR2 FQNEAQ. The chain's CDR3 is CASSSRLAGESYNEQFF. The CDR3 DNA reads TGTGCCAGCAGCTCAAGACTAGCGGGAGAATCCTACAATGAGCAGTTCTTC.

V and J are TRBV11-2 and TRBJ2-7; D uncertain. CDR1 is SGHAT, CDR2 FQNNGV, per germline. The germline V and J ends were trimmed by 1 base and 4 bases, with 11 bases remaining between them. This CDR3 is 14 amino acids long. CDR3 amino acids: CASSLGALIYEQYF. In nucleotides, the CDR3 is TGTGCCAGCAGCTTAGGAGCCCTAATATACGAGCAGTACTTC.

J is TRBJ1-6 and V is TRBV30; 7 positions match TRBD1. After removal of 1 base from V and 13 bases from J, the junction contained 7 bases not matched to a gene. Germline loops: CDR1 GTSNPN, CDR2 SVGIG (reference sequence). This CDR3 region has 13 residues. The CDR3 loop reads CAWSGQGASPLHF. CDR3 nucleotide sequence: TGTGCCTGGAGTGGACAGGGAGCATCTCCCCTCCACTTT.

The chain joins TRBV2 to TRBJ1-5; D possibly corresponds to TRBD1 (6 bases). The CDR3 has 14 residues. Trimming pared 7 bases from V and 3 bases from J, leaving 13 bases between. Germline assignment: CDR1 SNHLY and CDR2 FYNNEI. The DNA for the CDR3 is TGTGCCAGCACCAAGACAGGACCCAATCAGCCCCAGCATTTT. Translation: CASTKTGPNQPQHF.

The CDR3 sequence is CASSPAQEPGLQFF. The DNA for the CDR3 is TGTGCCAGCTCACCAGCCCAGGAACCGGGACTACAGTTCTTC. The chain combines TRBV18 with TRBJ2-1; 7 bases are shared with TRBD2. V lost 2 bases and J lost 13; bases outside the gene matches: 11. CDR3 length: 14 residues. CDR1 KGHSH and CDR2 LQKENI come from the germline V gene.

The chain carries TRBV28 and TRBJ2-7, with 8 positions matching TRBD2. Per germline, CDR1 MDHEN and CDR2 SYDVKM. CDR3 length: 13 amino acids. With V trimmed by 5 bases and J by 4 bases, 4 bases remained unmatched. CDR3 residues: CASSPSGQYEQYF. The CDR3 nucleotides read TGTGCCAGCAGTCCTAGCGGGCAGTACGAGCAGTACTTC.

This chain uses TRBV6-4 with TRBJ2-6; D not resolved. Germline loops: CDR1 MRHNA, CDR2 SNTAGT. V was clipped by 0 bases and J by 0 bases, with 3 bases between them. The CDR3 extends over 15 amino acids. The CDR3 DNA sequence: TGTGCCAGCAGTGACTCCAACTCTGGGGCCAACGTCCTGACTTTC. Its protein product is CASSDSNSGANVLTF.

This chain connects TRBV19 to TRBJ2-2; unclear D gene. The CDR3 sequence is 15 residues long. The V and J ends lost 3 bases and 6 bases respectively, with 14 bases between them. CDR1 and CDR2 (germline): LNHDA, SQIVND (reference sequence). CDR3 sequence: CASSIARGGSGELFF. The CDR3 bases are TGTGCCAGTAGTATCGCCAGAGGCGGTTCCGGGGAGCTGTTTTTT.

The V call is TRBV2, the J call TRBJ2-1, with 9 bases identical to TRBD2. In germline, CDR1 is SNHLY, CDR2 FYNNEI. The CDR3 has 16 residues. J gave up 8 bases and V 6 bases, and 14 bases lay outside the gene matches. The CDR3 DNA follows: TGTGCCAGCAGGAAGAGGCTGACTAGCGGCATGGATGAGCAGTTCTTC. It yields the protein CASRKRLTSGMDEQFF.

This clone came up once. CDR3 region: CASSSTGIGYTF. The CDR3 region has the DNA TGTGCCAGCAGTTCGACAGGGATTGGCTACACCTTC. The chain employs TRBV27 and TRBJ1-2, with 7 bases aligning to TRBD1. CDR1 is MNHEY and CDR2 is SMNVEV in the germline V gene (reference sequence). The CDR3 runs to 12 residues. V was pared by 4 bases and J by 7 bases, with 3 bases of the junction left unmatched.

The chain has TRBV6-6 and TRBJ2-2; D is ambiguous. The V gene lost 6 bases and the J gene lost 6 bases, with 11 bases spanning the gap. The CDR3 contains 13 residues. Germline CDR1 is MNHNY and CDR2 is SVGAGI (reference sequence). The CDR3 region is CASRERLAGELFF. The CDR3 DNA reads TGTGCCAGCAGAGAGAGGTTGGCCGGGGAGCTGTTTTTT.